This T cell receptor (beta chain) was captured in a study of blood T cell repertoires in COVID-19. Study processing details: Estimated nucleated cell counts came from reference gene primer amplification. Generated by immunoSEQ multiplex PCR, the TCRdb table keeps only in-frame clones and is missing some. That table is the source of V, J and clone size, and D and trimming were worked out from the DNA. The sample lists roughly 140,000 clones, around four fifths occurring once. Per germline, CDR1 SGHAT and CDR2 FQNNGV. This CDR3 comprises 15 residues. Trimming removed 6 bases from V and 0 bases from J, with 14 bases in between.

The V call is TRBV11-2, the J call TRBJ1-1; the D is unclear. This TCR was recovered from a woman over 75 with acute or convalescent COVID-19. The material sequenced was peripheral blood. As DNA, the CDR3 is TGTGCCAGCAGTGCCCCCGGGGTGATGAACACTGAAGCTTTCTTT. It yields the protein CASSAPGVMNTEAFF.